The 10 T cell receptor beta chains given below trace back to one sample, sequenced in a study of CD8 T cells in ankylosing spondylitis. General study results and limits: There was a TCR beta motif, made of several highly homologous variants, that appeared characteristic of ankylosing spondylitis blood.

Their cognate antigens are unknown. TCRdb reanalysed the 5' RACE reads using MiXCR and keeps one entry per CDR3 protein. The table records more than 500,000 distinct CDR3 sequences, roughly 5% of them present only once. The sample was blood, either unsorted or a sorted T cell fraction (not recorded which). The receptors here all came from a male donor with ankylosing spondylitis.

This clonotype has ten or more counts. This sequence joins TRBV7-2 and TRBJ1-6; possible D gene TRBD1, 6 bases. Germline CDR1 and CDR2: SGHTA and FQGNSA. V was shortened by 6 bases and J by 8 bases, with 17 bases between the two germline ends. This CDR3 comprises 15 residues. This CDR3 reads CASRFRGGGDSPLHF. CDR3 bases: TGTGCCAGCAGATTTAGGGGGGGAGGTGATTCACCCCTCCACTTT. Full variable domain (outside the CDR3, taken from reference TRBV7-2 and TRBJ1-6): GAGVSQSPSNKVTEKGKDVELRCDPISGHTALYWYRQSLGQGLEFLIYFQGNSAPDKSGLPSDRFSAERTGGSVSTLTIQRTQQEDSAVYLCASRFRGGGDSPLHFGNGTRLTVT.

The chain couples TRBV5-1 to TRBJ2-7; 8 nucleotides line up with TRBD2. Germline V CDR1 and CDR2: SGHRS, YFSETQ. Trimming at V came to 0 bases and at J to 9 bases, leaving 11 bases not matched to a gene. CDR3 length: 15 residues. The CDR3 coding sequence is TGCGCCAGCAGCTTGGCCATCGGGGGGGCGGACGGGCAGTACTTC. Translating gives CASSLAIGGADGQYF.

This clonotype was observed many times. At one of its ends the junction is not consistent with the germline gene, which may arise from a read error. The J gene is TRBJ1-2, the V gene TRBV10-3; TRBD1 agrees at 9 bases. This CDR3 is 16 amino acids long. Germline-derived CDR1 and CDR2 are ENHRY and SYGVKD. CDR3 in DNA: TGTGCCGTCAGCCCGACAGGGGGTACAGCTAACTATGGCTACACCTTC. Its translation is CAVSPTGGTANYGYTF.

At least ten counts were recorded for this clonotype. The chain has TRBV7-2 and TRBJ2-3; 9 bases agree with TRBD2. The junction had 9 bases not matched to a gene; V was cut back by 5 bases and J by 0 bases. Per germline, CDR1 SGHTA and CDR2 FQGNSA. There are 17 residues in the CDR3. This CDR3 is CASSISGRRVSTDTQYF. The DNA of the CDR3 is TGTGCCAGCAGCATTAGCGGGAGAAGGGTGAGCACAGATACGCAGTATTTT.

In its sample, this clonotype was seen many times. The chain carries TRBV7-9 and TRBJ2-4; no clear D gene. The CDR3 spans 14 residues. Germline V lookup: CDR1 SEHNR, CDR2 FQNEAQ (reference sequence). Deletions cut 6 bases from V and 0 bases from J, with 9 bases between. CDR3 sequence: CASSSLLAKNIQYF. CDR3 nucleotides: TGTGCCAGCAGTTCCTTACTAGCCAAAAACATTCAGTACTTC.

This clonotype has ten or more counts. V usage is TRBV10-3 and J usage is TRBJ1-2; 8 positions agree with TRBD1. This CDR3 spans 15 amino acids. From germline, CDR1 is ENHRY and CDR2 SYGVKD. V shed 2 bases, J shed 3 bases, and the junction held 5 bases outside the gene matches. The CDR3 DNA follows: TGTGCCATCAGTGAGAGGGGACAGGACTACTATGGCTACACCTTC. Amino acids: CAISERGQDYYGYTF.

This clonotype was detected many times. The genes are TRBV12-3 or TRBV12-4 and TRBJ1-4; no definite D call. CDR3 length: 12 residues. Trimming stripped 5 bases from V and 11 bases from J, with 12 bases between. CDR3 DNA sequence: TGTGCCAGCAGTCCCCGCAGGTGGAAACTGTTTTTT. Protein: CASSPRRWKLFF.

In this sample, this clonotype turned up many times. The rearrangement links TRBV29-1 to TRBJ1-1, with 9 bases fitting TRBD1. The length of the CDR3 is 14 residues. V gave up 4 bases and J gave up 2 bases; unmatched junction bases: 5. The germline V gene has CDR1 SQVTM and CDR2 ANQGSEA. CDR3 sequence: CSVVRDRDNTEAFF. The CDR3 DNA reads TGCAGCGTTGTGCGGGACAGGGATAACACTGAAGCTTTCTTT.

This clonotype has a count of ten or more. The CDR3, as DNA: TGTGCCAGCAGTCACCGACAGGTGAACACCGGGGAGCTGTTTTTT. It is translated as CASSHRQVNTGELFF. V is TRBV12-3 or TRBV12-4 and J is TRBJ2-2; D perhaps matches TRBD1 (6 bases). The germline V and J ends were trimmed by 5 bases and 1 base, with 11 bases remaining between them. The CDR3 consists of 15 residues.

Many counts were recorded for this clonotype. This chain connects TRBV28 to TRBJ1-5, with 7 bases lining up with TRBD1. The CDR3 has 15 amino acids. Trimming removed 6 bases from V and 0 bases from J; junction bases left unmatched: 5. The germline CDR1 and CDR2 sequences are MDHEN and SYDVKM. CDR3 region: CASSPQGFSNQPQHF. DNA for the CDR3: TGTGCCAGCAGCCCACAGGGGTTTAGCAATCAGCCCCAGCATTTT.